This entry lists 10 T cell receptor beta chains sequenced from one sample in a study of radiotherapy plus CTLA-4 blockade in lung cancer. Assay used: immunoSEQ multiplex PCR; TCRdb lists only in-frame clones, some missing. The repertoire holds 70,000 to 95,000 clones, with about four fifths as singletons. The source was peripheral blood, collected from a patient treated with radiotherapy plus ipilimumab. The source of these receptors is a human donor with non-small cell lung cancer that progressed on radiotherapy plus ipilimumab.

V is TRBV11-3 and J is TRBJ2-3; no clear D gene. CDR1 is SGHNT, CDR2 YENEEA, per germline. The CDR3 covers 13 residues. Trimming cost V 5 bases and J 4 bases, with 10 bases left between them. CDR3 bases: TGTGCCAGCAGCCAACGAAGCGCAGATACGCAGTATTTT. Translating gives CASSQRSADTQYF.

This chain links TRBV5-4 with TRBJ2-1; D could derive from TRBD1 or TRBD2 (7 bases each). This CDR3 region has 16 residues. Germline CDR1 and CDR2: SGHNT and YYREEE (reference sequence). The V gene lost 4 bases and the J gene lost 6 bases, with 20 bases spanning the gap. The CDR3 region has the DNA TGTGCCAGCAGCCCAAAGGGGGAGGGGGCAAGCAATGAGCAGTTCTTC. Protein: CASSPKGEGASNEQFF.

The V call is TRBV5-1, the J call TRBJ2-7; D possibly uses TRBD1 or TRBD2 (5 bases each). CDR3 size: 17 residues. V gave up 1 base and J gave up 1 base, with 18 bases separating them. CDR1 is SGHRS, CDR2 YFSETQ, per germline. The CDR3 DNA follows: TGCGCCAGCAGCTTGCTCCACGAGGGGAGATGGTCCTACGAGCAGTACTTC. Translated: CASSLLHEGRWSYEQYF.

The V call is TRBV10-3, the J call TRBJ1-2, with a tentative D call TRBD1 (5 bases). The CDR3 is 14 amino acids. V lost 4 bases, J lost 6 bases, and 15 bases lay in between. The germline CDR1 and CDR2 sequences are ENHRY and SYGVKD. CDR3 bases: TGTGCCATCAGTGTTCGGGACCGAGACGATGGCTACACCTTC. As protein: CAISVRDRDDGYTF.

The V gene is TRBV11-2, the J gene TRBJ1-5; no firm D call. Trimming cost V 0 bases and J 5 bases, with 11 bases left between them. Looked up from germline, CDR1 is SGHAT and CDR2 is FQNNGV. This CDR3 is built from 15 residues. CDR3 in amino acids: CASSLDGQRYQPQHF. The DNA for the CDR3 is TGTGCCAGCAGCTTAGATGGGCAGCGCTATCAGCCCCAGCATTTT.

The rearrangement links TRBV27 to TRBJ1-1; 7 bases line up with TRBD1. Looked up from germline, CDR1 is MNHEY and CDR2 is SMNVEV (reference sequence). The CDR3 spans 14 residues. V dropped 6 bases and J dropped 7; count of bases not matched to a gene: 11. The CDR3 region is CASRRIFQGDEAFF. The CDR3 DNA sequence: TGTGCCAGCAGACGTATTTTCCAGGGGGATGAAGCTTTCTTT.

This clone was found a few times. In DNA, the CDR3 is TGTGCCAGTAGTGCCGCGTGGAGGTCGGGGTCTAATGAAAAACTGTTTTTT. It translates to CASSAAWRSGSNEKLFF. The gene calls are TRBV19 and TRBJ1-4, with D hard to call. The CDR3 is 17 amino acids. Per the germline V gene, CDR1 is LNHDA and CDR2 is SQIVND (reference sequence). With 5 bases removed from V and 3 bases from J, the gap between germline ends came to 19 bases. The full variable domain, rest sourced from reference TRBV19 and TRBJ1-4, is DGGITQSPKYLFRKEGQNVTLSCEQNLNHDAMYWYRQDPGQGLRLIYYSQIVNDFQKGDIAEGYSVSREKKESFPLTVTSAQKNPTAFYLCASSAAWRSGSNEKLFFGSGTQLSVL.

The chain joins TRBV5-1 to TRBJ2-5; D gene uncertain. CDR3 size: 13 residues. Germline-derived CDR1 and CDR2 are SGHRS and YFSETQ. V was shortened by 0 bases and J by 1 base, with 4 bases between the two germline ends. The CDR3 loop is CASSLVSQETQYF. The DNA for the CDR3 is TGCGCCAGCAGCTTGGTTTCCCAAGAGACCCAGTACTTC.

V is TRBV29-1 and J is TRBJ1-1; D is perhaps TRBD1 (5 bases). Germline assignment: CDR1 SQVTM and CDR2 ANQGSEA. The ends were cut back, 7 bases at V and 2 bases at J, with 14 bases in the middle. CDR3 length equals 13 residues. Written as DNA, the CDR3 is TGCAGCGCGACTCAGGGTTCAAACACTGAAGCTTTCTTT. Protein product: CSATQGSNTEAFF.

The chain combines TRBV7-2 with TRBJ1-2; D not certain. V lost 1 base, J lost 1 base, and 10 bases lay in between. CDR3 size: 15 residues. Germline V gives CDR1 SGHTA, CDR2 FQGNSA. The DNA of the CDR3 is TGTGCCAGCAGCTTAGACCCCTTTAATAACTATGGCTACACCTTC. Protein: CASSLDPFNNYGYTF.